The TCR beta chain under discussion was sequenced for a study of shared clonotypes between healthy human individuals (dated by TCRdb to 2020 to 2022). For context, the study as a whole: A couple of women and three men aged 18 to 49 years were included in the cohort. Per donor, three plates each were used for CD4 naive and CD4 memory, two for CD8 naive, and one for CD8 memory. Blood TCR repertoires of 5 or 6 healthy adults were deeply sequenced to estimate repertoire size and the extent of clonotype sharing between individuals. To increase sequencing depth and limit assay-specific biases, different laboratories used diverse techniques to prepare libraries and sequence TCR repertoires. Per donor, leukapheresis produced somewhere between about 0.94 and 9 billion PBMCs. Summary of the overall study and its limitations: Based on pairwise subsampling, the degree of clonotype sharing among donors was expected to be affected by sequencing depth. Only blood was sampled, and tissue TCR repertoires likely differ from those in blood. Across several donors, 5% to 6% of naive CD4, 3% to 4% of naive CD8, about 2.3% of memory CD4, and approximately 0.42% of memory CD8 clonotypes were shared. Naive subsets generally had larger estimated clonotype richness than memory subsets. The small number of donors limited the genetic and exposure-history diversity represented. Compared with non-shared clonotypes, clonotypes shared by all four sorted-subset donors had higher generation probabilities. Incomplete sequencing was indicated by rarefaction of sorted-subset datasets, despite the large sequencing depth.

Taken from the germline V gene, the CDR1 and CDR2 loops are MNHEY and SVGAGI. Trimming at the junction amounts to 2 bases on V and 8 bases on J, and the germline ends lie 9 bases apart. Spanning cysteine to phenylalanine, the CDR3 consists of 12 amino acids. Here the CDR3 DNA is all that survives: 36 bases in frame from base 1. As regards this clone: The specificity of this receptor is unknown. Base qualities were left out, and no much larger clone turns up one base away.

Using the deep immunoSEQ assay, multiplex PCR amplified TCR CDR3 regions from genomic DNA. For each cell subset, the extracted genomic DNA was distributed evenly across all wells of several immunoSEQ 96-well plates, and each plate served as one replicate. Each replicate PCR for sorted subsets received around 210 ng genomic DNA, equal to about 30,000 T cell genomes. The purified libraries were quantified using a Qubit 3.0 fluorometer, sized with a Bioanalyzer 2100, and then quantified again using the KAPA Library Quantification kit. A separate single-read 150-cycle Illumina NextSeq 550 flow cell was used to sequence each immunoSEQ 96-well plate. Regarding the original processing steps: Because the immunoSEQ output included only junctional sequences and no quality scores, the filtering could not be the same as the filtering used for full-length reads. Sequences were annotated with PyIR, a Python wrapper for IgBLAST v1.9, and V/J genes and CDR3 were assigned using IMGT germline references. Reads with weak V/J assignments (E-value above 1e-6), missing CDR3, stop codons, out-of-frame junctions, or ambiguous translated residues were removed. V3J clonotypes were defined by identical inferred V gene, J gene, and CDR3 amino acid sequence. Percentage overlap between repertoires was computed as shared unique clonotypes divided by the size of the smaller repertoire. Richness of each repertoire was evaluated using RTK rarefaction, the Chao1 estimator, and Recon v2.1 estimates of unobserved clonotypes. Generation probabilities were computed with OLGA for all TCRbeta clonotypes obtained by the gDNA method from several donors. What TCRdb holds here is the immuneACCESS table cut down to in-frame rearrangements. Part of the clones is not present; checked against another copy, under half of the missing clones reflect an unresolved V gene, and the others are unexplained. That table supplies the V and J calls and clone size; D and trimming were determined from the DNA. This sample gives roughly 1,100,000 clones in total; around 76% of them show up just once. The leading ten clones occupy 1.4% to 1.5% of the sample.

Healthy HIV-negative adults with no recently reported acute infections or vaccinations were included as donors. All donors were Caucasian adults living in Nashville, Tennessee, USA. CD4+ T cells were enriched by magnetic negative selection, after which naive cells were positively selected on CD45RA and the negative fraction was taken as the memory subset. After blood collection by leukapheresis, PBMCs were isolated using Ficoll-Histopaque density gradient centrifugation and then cryopreserved in the vapor phase of liquid nitrogen. Purity and quantity of every magnetically sorted T cell population were checked by analytical flow cytometry. Genomic DNA was isolated from each sorted fraction and quantified by UV absorbance on a Nanodrop 2000c.

Sequenced: memory CD4+ T cells sorted from blood. The cell subset or site tag for this specimen amounts to: CD45RA-negative fraction. This clonotype originated in a man between 18 and 35 years old in good health. The chain was built from TRBV6-5 and TRBJ1-2; tentative D gene TRBD1, with 5 bases matching. This receptor has the CDR3 CASSYRGLGYTF. The DNA sequence is given as TGTGCCAGCAGTTACCGGGGCTTGGGCTACACCTTC.